This entry features one T cell receptor beta chain sequence. As yet, its antigen is unknown. This entry belongs to a study of immune evolution from preneoplasia to lung adenocarcinoma. Study results and limitations: Clonality was highest in normal lung, lower in later-stage lesions apparently. Normal lung had the highest top T cell clone frequencies.

Generated by immunoSEQ multiplex PCR, the TCRdb table keeps only in-frame clones and is missing some. The data hold 11,000 to 15,000 clones, with about 82% observed a single time. The CDR3 consists of 14 residues. V was trimmed by 2 bases and J by 13 bases, leaving 23 bases between them. Germline V gene lookup returns CDR1 GTSNPN and CDR2 SVGIG (reference sequence). Histologic diagnosis was independently verified by two lung pathologists. Macro-dissection enriched premalignant or tumor cells before nucleic acid extraction. The sequencing input was FFPE minimally invasive lung adenocarcinoma tissue. V is TRBV30 and J is TRBJ1-2, with D unclear. The sequence derives from a person between 65 and 80 years old with lung adenocarcinoma. CDR3 sequence (DNA): TGTGCCTGGAGTATAGCGGGAAACGTTCTATCGTGCACCTTC. Residues: CAWSIAGNVLSCTF.